This entry lists 3 T cell receptor beta chains sequenced from one sample in a study of T cell responses to AZD1222 COVID-19 vaccine. Measured with immunoSEQ multiplex PCR; TCRdb has only the in-frame clones, and not every one. The sample contains roughly 110,000 clones, about 90% of which appear only once. Specimen: peripheral blood, collected 28 days after the second AZD1222 dose. The receptors stem from an adult who received the AZD1222 COVID-19 vaccine.

The rearrangement joins TRBV5-1 to TRBJ2-7; D not resolved. Between the trimmed V and J ends, which lost 2 bases and 0 bases, there was a span of 6 bases. CDR1 and CDR2 from the germline V gene are SGHRS and YFSETQ. The CDR3 contains 13 residues. This chain's CDR3 is CASSFGYSYEQYF. CDR3 DNA sequence: TGCGCCAGCAGCTTCGGGTACTCCTACGAGCAGTACTTC.

This clone has just a few counts. J is TRBJ2-2 and V is TRBV4-2; 9 bases are a match to TRBD1. Per the germline V gene, CDR1 is LGHNA and CDR2 is YNFKEQ. V gave up 0 bases and J gave up 0 bases; unmatched junction bases: 5. CDR3 length equals 18 residues. The CDR3, as DNA: TGTGCCAGCAGCCAAGACACCGGGACAGGGCCGAACACCGGGGAGCTGTTTTTT. This gives the protein CASSQDTGTGPNTGELFF.

This clone was observed once. The chain is built from TRBV7-2 and TRBJ2-2; D not certain. Germline V CDR1 and CDR2: SGHTA, FQGNSA. Trimming cost V 5 bases and J 4 bases, with 14 bases left between them. The CDR3 covers 15 residues. CDR3 in DNA: TGTGCCAGCAGCCTCCTGGCAGATTTCACCGGGGAGCTGTTTTTT. Translated, it gives CASSLLADFTGELFF.